This T cell receptor beta chain was identified in a study of T cell responses to AZD1222 COVID-19 vaccine. Study-wide points: Among the donors, most were white British and more were female, and clonal diversity was possibly underestimated.

The CDR3 runs 13 residues. Looked up from germline, CDR1 is SGHTA and CDR2 is FQGNSA. Trimming left V 4 bases short and J 7 bases short, with 10 bases between. This clone was found once. Its antigen is not known. The protocol was immunoSEQ multiplex PCR, while the TCRdb copy is restricted to in-frame clones and leaves out a portion. Of some 200,000 clones listed, around 94% are singletons. The sequences come from peripheral blood, collected 28 days after the second dose of the MenACWY control vaccine. This sequence was found in an adult who received the MenACWY meningococcal vaccine as a control. The gene calls are TRBV7-2 and TRBJ2-2, with unresolved D. The CDR3 spells CASSSPLGGELFF. Written as DNA, the CDR3 is TGTGCCAGCAGCTCCCCCCTAGGCGGGGAGCTGTTTTTT.